A selection of T cell receptor beta chains follows, all from one sample in a study of cytomegalovirus exposure and HLA in healthy donors. TCRdb's copy holds only in-frame clones and misses some; the assay was immunoSEQ multiplex PCR. The profile shows roughly 220,000 clones, around four fifths of them singletons. Sequencing input: PBMCs. These receptors originate from a woman aged 25 to 39 in good health and CMV-seropositive. The CDR3 runs from the conserved cysteine through the conserved F or W.

v_gene	CDR3aa
TRBV7-9	CASSPVRGGGEKLFF
TRBV6-1	CASSDLSRVNTEAFF
TRBV5-8	CASSSGTSGSTDTQYF
TRBV2	CASSRQENTWGELFF
TRBV6-5	CASSYYSRGSEQYF
TRBV28	CASSFGQVDYGYTF
TRBV27	CASSSGTGAVEQYF
TRBV7-6	CASSSGTDTQYF
TRBV2	CASSEQGVYGYTF
TRBV4-3	CASSQVENGGGYTF
TRBV29-1	CSVVGPQTQETQYF
TRBV9	CASSPTIRGTSTDTQYF
TRBV4-3	CASSASRGYYNEKLFF
TRBV7-2	CASSPSHSTDTQYF
TRBV9	CASSPTGGAGNTIYF
TRBV9	CASSDSGSGKTQYF
TRBV7-8	CASSLTGTSYEQYF
TRBV10-3	CASLRNTGELFF
TRBV9	CASSAPAGLKNYNEQFF
TRBV9	CASSVARLAGEQFF
TRBV27	CASSYGTGGGNTIYF
TRBV11-1	CASSSDRNYGYTF
TRBV7-6	CASSLGSSGNPYNEQFF
TRBV7-8	CASSLGGSYNEQFF
TRBV28	CASSAGQAYNEQFF
TRBV18	CASSPPFGNTYNEQFF
TRBV27	CASSRGQGYEQYF
TRBV18	CASSPRTGLAGAETQYF
TRBV29-1	CSGEYPPHNEQFF
TRBV27	CASSLPNSVGNEQFF
TRBV2	CASSDPLGETQYF
TRBV7-3	CASSLSGRGTDTQYF
TRBV29-1	CSVAITGSGELFF
TRBV5-1	CASSLGSKQETQYF
TRBV2	CASSPLAGRSYEQYF
TRBV5-1	CASRRLWEGTAPYEQYF
TRBV5-6	CASSLGNSAYEQYF
TRBV7-2	CASSFLQPGELFF
TRBV5-1	CASSPTQGASGRGYTF
TRBV15	CATSRDSGTYYEQYF
TRBV7-9	CASSLASSSGGDTDTQYF
TRBV2	CASSESPGQGADTQYF
TRBV20-1	CSAPITGELFF
TRBV25-1	CASSESRYRGAFF
TRBV27	CASSHSRGPEGTDTQYF
TRBV11-3	CASSFLAGLSYEQYF
TRBV6-6	CASSPPQGTGNTIYF
TRBV6-8	CATGGSYGYTF